The 13 T cell receptor beta chains below all came from one sample that was sequenced in a study of identical twins. In TCRdb, the 5' RACE reads were re-called with MiXCR into one record per CDR3 protein. The table includes approximately 190,000 distinct CDR3 sequences, approximately 15% detected once. This sample also appeared in a second study, on T cells expressing NK-cell markers.

The material sequenced was CD8+ T cells sorted from blood. The receptors were gathered from a woman between 18 and 30 years old in good health.

This clonotype has only a few counts. This chain links TRBV6-5 with TRBJ2-7; no clear D gene. The V gene's germline CDR1 is MNHEY and CDR2 SVGAGI. V lost 2 bases to trimming and J lost 2 bases, with 10 bases between them. The CDR3 extends over 14 amino acids. CDR3 region: CASSYARQAYEQYF. In DNA form, the CDR3 reads TGTGCCAGCAGTTACGCTAGGCAGGCCTACGAGCAGTACTTC.

The chain has TRBV20-1 and TRBJ2-3; D ambiguous. The germline V gene encodes CDR1 DFQATT and CDR2 SNEGSKA (reference sequence). Trimming shortened V by 6 bases and J by 8 bases, and 21 bases separated the two germline ends. CDR3 length: 14 amino acids. CDR3 sequence reads: CSANKPPLHGTQYF. The CDR3 DNA reads as TGCAGTGCGAATAAACCCCCTCTACACGGTACGCAGTATTTT.

This clonotype was seen more than once but under ten times. The J gene is TRBJ2-7, the V gene TRBV11-2, with TRBD2 matching 8 bases. Per the germline V gene, CDR1 is SGHAT and CDR2 is FQNNGV. The CDR3 is made up of 14 amino acids. The junction had 6 bases not matched to a gene; V was cut back by 3 bases and J by 5 bases. The CDR3 region is CASSFGPAGDEQYF. The CDR3 DNA reads as TGTGCCAGCAGCTTCGGCCCAGCGGGGGACGAGCAGTACTTC.

The rearrangement uses TRBV20-1 and TRBJ1-2, with 9 bases aligning to TRBD1. V lost 5 bases and J lost 3; bases outside the gene matches: 16. The germline CDR1 and CDR2 sequences are DFQATT and SNEGSKA (reference sequence). This CDR3 spans 17 amino acids. The DNA of the CDR3 is TGCAGTGCTCCGGCGGGACAGGGTAGTGGGTGGTACTATGGCTACACCTTC. This encodes CSAPAGQGSGWYYGYTF.

This clonotype was seen a few times. The gene calls are TRBV29-1 and TRBJ1-1; the D is unclear. The germline V and J ends were trimmed by 2 bases and 4 bases, with 8 bases remaining between them. The CDR3 is 12 amino acids. Germline lookup yields CDR1 SQVTM and CDR2 ANQGSEA. CDR3 nucleotides: TGCAGCGTTGAAACGGGAGGCACTGAAGCTTTCTTT. Translated, it gives CSVETGGTEAFF. The full variable domain, its missing parts supplied by reference TRBV29-1 and TRBJ1-1, is SAVISQKPSRDICQRGTSLTIQCQVDSQVTMMFWYRQQPGQSLTLIATANQGSEATYESGFVIDKFPISRPNLTFSTLTVSNMSPEDSSIYLCSVETGGTEAFFGQGTRLTVV.

This clonotype was observed many times. The chain employs TRBV20-1 and TRBJ2-1, with D uncertain. Looked up from germline, CDR1 is DFQATT and CDR2 is SNEGSKA (reference sequence). The CDR3 has 12 amino acids. Trimming took off 6 bases at V and 10 bases at J, with 16 bases between the two ends. As DNA, the CDR3 is TGCAGTGCCCAGATAACTGACGTAGAGCAGTTCTTC. As protein: CSAQITDVEQFF.

The chain joins TRBV12-3 or TRBV12-4 to TRBJ1-2; TRBD1 agrees at 9 bases. This CDR3 is built from 12 residues. The V gene end was trimmed by 5 bases and the J gene end by 7 bases; junction bases not matched to a gene: 2. The CDR3 bases are TGTGCCAGCAGTGAGACAGGGGGTGGCTACACCTTC. Translated: CASSETGGGYTF.

The count of this clonotype is one. The gene calls are TRBV10-2 and TRBJ2-2; TRBD2 agrees at 11 bases. Losses at the gene ends were 6 bases for V and 4 bases for J; bases not matched to a gene: 4. CDR1 WSHSY and CDR2 SAAADI come from the germline V gene. The CDR3 length is 15 residues. CDR3 nucleotides: TGCGCCAGCAGACTAGCGGGGGACCTCACCGGGGAGCTGTTTTTT. Its translation: CASRLAGDLTGELFF.

A few counts support this clonotype. V is TRBV9 and J is TRBJ2-1; the match to TRBD2 covers 7 bases. The CDR3 length is 15 residues. Germline loops: CDR1 SGDLS, CDR2 YYNGEE. V was pared by 2 bases and J by 0 bases, with 2 bases of the junction left unmatched. CDR3 sequence reads: CASSVSGISYNEQFF. CDR3 sequence (DNA): TGTGCCAGCAGCGTCAGCGGGATCTCCTACAATGAGCAGTTCTTC.

This chain joins TRBV27 and TRBJ2-3; 7 positions match TRBD1. The CDR3 is 14 residues long. V gave up 2 bases and J gave up 5 bases; unmatched junction bases: 4. Per the germline V gene, CDR1 is MNHEY and CDR2 is SMNVEV (reference sequence). CDR3 nucleotides: TGTGCCAGCAGTTTAAGGGGGCTTATAGATACGCAGTATTTT. Translated: CASSLRGLIDTQYF.

The rearrangement joins TRBV9 to TRBJ2-1; 7 positions match TRBD1. The CDR3 covers 14 residues. With V trimmed by 4 bases and J by 8 bases, 9 bases remained unmatched. The germline V gene encodes CDR1 SGDLS and CDR2 YYNGEE. CDR3 region: CASSPQGVSDEQFF. The CDR3, as DNA: TGTGCCAGCAGCCCCCAGGGGGTGTCGGATGAGCAGTTCTTC.

This clonotype was picked up a small number of times. The V gene is TRBV5-5, the J gene TRBJ2-1; perhaps TRBD2 as D (5 bases). The germline V gene has CDR1 SGHKS and CDR2 YYEKEE (reference sequence). CDR3 size: 13 residues. The V end was cut by 0 bases, the J end by 6 bases, with 7 bases between. This chain's CDR3 is CASSLAGSNEQFF. The CDR3 nucleotides are TGTGCCAGCAGCTTGGCGGGGTCCAATGAGCAGTTCTTC.

The chain combines TRBV19 with TRBJ2-7; unclear D gene. The CDR3 has 13 residues. Germline V gene sequence: CDR1 LNHDA, CDR2 SQIVND (reference sequence). V was cut by 1 base and J by 3 bases, with 7 bases left in between. The CDR3 DNA reads as TGTGCCAGTAGTATAGGGGGAAACTACGAGCAGTACTTC. As protein: CASSIGGNYEQYF.